This TCR beta chain was sequenced during a study of cytomegalovirus exposure and HLA in healthy donors. PCR was performed using 60 Vbeta and 13 Jbeta primers. Profiled with immunoSEQ multiplex PCR; TCRdb holds only in-frame clones, not every one. This sample's table has about 67,000 clones. Whole-study results and caveats: In a later analysis, HLA-C alleles had the fewest associated TCRs, DRB1 alleles the most. A later analysis linked a missense variant in DCLRE1C to the trimming of TCR beta V and J genes.

A remark on this clone: Its antigen remains unknown.

This CDR3 is 16 amino acids long. Germline CDR1 is SGHNT and CDR2 is YENEEA. Trimming cost V 3 bases and J 0 bases; bases outside gene matches: 6. The genes are TRBV11-3 and TRBJ2-3; TRBD2 agrees at 7 bases. The receptor comes from a woman in her forties in good health and CMV-seropositive. The sequencing input was PBMCs. The CDR3 bases are TGTGCCAGCAGCTTGGGGGGGTATGCTAGCACAGATACGCAGTATTTT. It is translated as CASSLGGYASTDTQYF. Full variable domain (outside the CDR3, taken from reference TRBV11-3 and TRBJ2-3): EAGVVQSPRYKIIEKKQPVAFWCNPISGHNTLYWYLQNLGQGPELLIRYENEEAVDDSQLPKDRFSAERLKGVDSTLKIQPAELGDSAVYLCASSLGGYASTDTQYFGPGTRLTVL.